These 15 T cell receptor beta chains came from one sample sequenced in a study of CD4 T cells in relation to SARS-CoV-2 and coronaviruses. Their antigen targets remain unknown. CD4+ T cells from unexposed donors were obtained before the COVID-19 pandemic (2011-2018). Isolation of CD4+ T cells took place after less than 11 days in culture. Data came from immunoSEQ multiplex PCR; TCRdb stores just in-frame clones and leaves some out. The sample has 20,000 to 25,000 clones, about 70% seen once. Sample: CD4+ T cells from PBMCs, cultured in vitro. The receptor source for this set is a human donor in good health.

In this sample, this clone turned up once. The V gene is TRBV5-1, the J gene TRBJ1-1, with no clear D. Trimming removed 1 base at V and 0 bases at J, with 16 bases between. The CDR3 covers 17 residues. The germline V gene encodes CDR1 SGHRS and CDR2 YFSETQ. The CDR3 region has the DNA TGCGCCAGCAGCTTGTCCGGATCCAAAGGTGTGAACACTGAAGCTTTCTTT. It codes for CASSLSGSKGVNTEAFF.

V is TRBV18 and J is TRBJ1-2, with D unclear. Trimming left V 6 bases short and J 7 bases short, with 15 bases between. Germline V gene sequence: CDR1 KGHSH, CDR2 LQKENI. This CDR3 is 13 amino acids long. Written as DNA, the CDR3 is TGTGCCAGCTCCCCCTTTACGACCTCTGGCTACACCTTC. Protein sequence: CASSPFTTSGYTF.

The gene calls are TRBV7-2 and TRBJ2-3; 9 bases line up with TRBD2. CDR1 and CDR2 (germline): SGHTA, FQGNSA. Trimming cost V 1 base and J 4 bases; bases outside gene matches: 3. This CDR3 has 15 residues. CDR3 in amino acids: CASSLEAGGADTQYF. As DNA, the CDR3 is TGTGCCAGCAGCTTAGAGGCGGGAGGGGCAGATACGCAGTATTTT.

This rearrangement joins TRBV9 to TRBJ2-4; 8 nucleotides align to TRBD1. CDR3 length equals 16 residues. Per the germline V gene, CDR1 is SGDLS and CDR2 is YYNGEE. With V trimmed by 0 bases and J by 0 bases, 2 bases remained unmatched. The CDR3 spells CASSVAGGVAKNIQYF. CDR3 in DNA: TGTGCCAGCAGCGTAGCAGGGGGCGTAGCCAAAAACATTCAGTACTTC. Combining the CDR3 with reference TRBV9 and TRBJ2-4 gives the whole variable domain DSGVTQTPKHLITATGQRVTLRCSPRSGDLSVYWYQQSLDQGLQFLIQYYNGEERAKGNILERFSAQQFPDLHSELNLSSLELGDSALYFCASSVAGGVAKNIQYFGAGTRLSVL.

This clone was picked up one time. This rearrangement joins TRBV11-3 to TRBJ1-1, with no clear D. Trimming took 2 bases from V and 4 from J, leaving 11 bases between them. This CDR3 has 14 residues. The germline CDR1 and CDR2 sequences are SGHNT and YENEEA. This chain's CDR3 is CASSLSGRSTEAFF. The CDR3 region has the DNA TGTGCCAGCAGCTTATCGGGGAGGAGCACTGAAGCTTTCTTT. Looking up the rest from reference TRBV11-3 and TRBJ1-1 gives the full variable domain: EAGVVQSPRYKIIEKKQPVAFWCNPISGHNTLYWYLQNLGQGPELLIRYENEEAVDDSQLPKDRFSAERLKGVDSTLKIQPAELGDSAVYLCASSLSGRSTEAFFGQGTRLTVV.

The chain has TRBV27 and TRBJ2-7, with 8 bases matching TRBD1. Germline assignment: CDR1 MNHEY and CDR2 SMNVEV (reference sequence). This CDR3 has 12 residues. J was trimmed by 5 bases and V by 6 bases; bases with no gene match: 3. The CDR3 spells CASRTGAHEQYF. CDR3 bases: TGTGCCAGCAGGACAGGGGCCCACGAGCAGTACTTC.

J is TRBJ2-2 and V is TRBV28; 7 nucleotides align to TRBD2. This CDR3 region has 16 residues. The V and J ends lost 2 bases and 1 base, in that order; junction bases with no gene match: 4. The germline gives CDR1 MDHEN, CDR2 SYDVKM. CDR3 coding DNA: TGTGCCAGCAGTTTAGGGGACTACCAGAACACCGGGGAGCTGTTTTTT. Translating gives CASSLGDYQNTGELFF.

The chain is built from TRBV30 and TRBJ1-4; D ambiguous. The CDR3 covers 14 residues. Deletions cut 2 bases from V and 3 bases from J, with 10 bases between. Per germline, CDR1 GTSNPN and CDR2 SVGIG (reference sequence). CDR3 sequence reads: CAWSQNWANEKLFF. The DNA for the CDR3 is TGTGCCTGGAGTCAGAATTGGGCTAATGAAAAACTGTTTTTT.

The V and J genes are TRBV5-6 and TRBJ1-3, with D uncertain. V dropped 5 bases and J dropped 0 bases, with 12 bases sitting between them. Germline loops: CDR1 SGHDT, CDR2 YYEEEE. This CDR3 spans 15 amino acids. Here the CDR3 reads CASSSGRYSGNTIYF. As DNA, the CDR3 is TGTGCCAGCAGTTCTGGACGGTACTCTGGAAACACCATATATTTT.

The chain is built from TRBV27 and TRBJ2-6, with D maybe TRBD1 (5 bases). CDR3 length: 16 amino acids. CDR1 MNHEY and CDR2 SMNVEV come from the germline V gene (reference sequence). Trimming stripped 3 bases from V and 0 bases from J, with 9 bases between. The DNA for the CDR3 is TGTGCCAGCAGTTTCCGCCAGGGCTCTGGGGCCAACGTCCTGACTTTC. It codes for CASSFRQGSGANVLTF.

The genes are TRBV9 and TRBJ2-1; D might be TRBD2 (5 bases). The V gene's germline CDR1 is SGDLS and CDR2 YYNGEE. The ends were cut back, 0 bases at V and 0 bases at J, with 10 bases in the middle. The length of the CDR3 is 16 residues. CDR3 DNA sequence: TGTGCCAGCAGCGTAGTCTGGGAGAGCTCCTACAATGAGCAGTTCTTC. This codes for CASSVVWESSYNEQFF.

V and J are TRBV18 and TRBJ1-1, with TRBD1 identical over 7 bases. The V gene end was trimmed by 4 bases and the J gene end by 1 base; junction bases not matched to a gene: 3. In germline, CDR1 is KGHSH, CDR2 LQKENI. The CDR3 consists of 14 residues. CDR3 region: CASSLGQANTEAFF. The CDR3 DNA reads TGTGCCAGCTCACTAGGACAGGCGAACACTGAAGCTTTCTTT.

CDR3: CASSLDRWSSGNTIYF. CDR3 nucleotides: TGCGCCAGCAGCTTGGACCGGTGGAGCTCTGGAAACACCATATATTTT. This chain links TRBV5-1 with TRBJ1-3; D gene ambiguous. Germline CDR1 is SGHRS and CDR2 is YFSETQ. This CDR3 region has 16 residues. Trimming stripped 0 bases from V and 0 bases from J, with 10 bases between.

CDR3 coding DNA: TGTGCCAGCAGCTTGGCGGTGGGCTATGGCTACACCTTC. This translates into CASSLAVGYGYTF. The chain uses TRBV5-5 and TRBJ1-2; the D is unclear. The CDR3 length is 13 residues. Germline loops: CDR1 SGHKS, CDR2 YYEKEE (reference sequence). V lost 0 bases and J lost 4, with 7 bases in between.

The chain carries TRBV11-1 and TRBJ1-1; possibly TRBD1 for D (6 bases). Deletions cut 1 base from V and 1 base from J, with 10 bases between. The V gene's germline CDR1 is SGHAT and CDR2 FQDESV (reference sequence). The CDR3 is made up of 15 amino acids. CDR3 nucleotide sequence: TGTGCCAGCAGCTTAGACCGGGGGCCGAACACTGAAGCTTTCTTT. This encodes CASSLDRGPNTEAFF.